The sequence of this T cell receptor beta chain was determined in a study of blood T cell repertoires in COVID-19. Study at large: The samples span acute and convalescent COVID-19 from the United States, Italy and Spain. PBMCs, B-cell-depleted T cells, or T cells were the source of the cDNA or gDNA that made up the material.

With 7 bases clipped from V and 0 bases from J, the junction kept 6 bases outside the gene matches. Germline CDR1 reads MDHEN; CDR2 reads SYDVKM. This CDR3 region has 15 residues. Under the authors' procedure: The authors estimated nucleated cell counts from reference gene primer amplification. This table comes from immunoSEQ multiplex PCR, and its TCRdb copy is limited to in-frame clones, with some not included. D and trimming were read from the DNA, whereas the V and J calls and clone size are those reported in that table. The data show about 140,000 clones, about 82% seen once. This TCR came from a woman over 75 with active or convalescent COVID-19. This sequence joins TRBV28 and TRBJ2-3; 8 nucleotides agree with TRBD2. The sample taken for sequencing was peripheral blood. CDR3 amino acids: CASTPPGGSTDTQYF. CDR3 nucleotide sequence: TGTGCCAGCACCCCCCCGGGGGGGAGCACAGATACGCAGTATTTT.